This entry concerns a single T cell receptor (beta chain). The sample belongs to a study of blood T cell repertoires in COVID-19. Method: immunoSEQ multiplex PCR; TCRdb's copy keeps in-frame clones and lacks some. The sample includes hundreds of thousands of clones, nearly 90% seen only once; the top ten take roughly 16%. Germline V gene lookup returns CDR1 LGHDT and CDR2 YNNKEL (reference sequence). This CDR3 spans 16 amino acids. The ends lost 4 bases at V and 3 bases at J; junction bases unmatched: 9. The TCR sequence derives from a man under 40 who had been exposed to COVID-19. This rearrangement joins TRBV3-1 (or the pseudogene TRBV3-2) to TRBJ2-5, with 9 bases matching TRBD2. Material for sequencing was PBMCs or T cells enriched from blood (not recorded which). CDR3 protein: CASSPPLAGLKETQYF. The CDR3 DNA reads TGTGCCAGCAGCCCCCCCCTAGCGGGACTCAAAGAGACCCAGTACTTC.